This TCR beta chain comes out of a study of sequential checkpoint blockade in melanoma. Study in general: Arm A got nivolumab then ipilimumab; arm B the reverse, 1:1. DNA from 70 to 95 pretreatment tumor samples underwent TCRβ immunosequencing. Roughly 22 patients had matched tumor biopsies before treatment and at week 13 after nivolumab or ipilimumab alone.

The treatment: randomized to nivolumab then ipilimumab (arm A) or the reverse (arm B). This clone showed up just a few times. Trimming took off 3 bases at V and 1 base at J, with 8 bases between the two ends. Germline V lookup: CDR1 MDHEN, CDR2 SYDVKM. The CDR3 covers 14 residues. The table came from immunoSEQ multiplex PCR; TCRdb's copy has only in-frame clones and leaves some out. The table has about 21,000 clones, roughly 30% seen once. The source material was tumor tissue (inferred from file names), sampled from a patient given nivolumab and ipilimumab in sequence. V gene TRBV28 combines with J gene TRBJ2-3, with D tentatively TRBD2 (5 bases). This TCR was sampled from a human donor with melanoma. In DNA, the CDR3 is TGTGCCAGCAGTTTCCTTAGCGGCACAGATACGCAGTATTTT. It encodes CASSFLSGTDTQYF. Based on the CDR3 plus reference TRBV28 and TRBJ2-3, the full variable domain is DVKVTQSSRYLVKRTGEKVFLECVQDMDHENMFWYRQDPGLGLRLIYFSYDVKMKEKGDIPEGYSVSREKKERFSLILESASTNQTSMYLCASSFLSGTDTQYFGPGTRLTVL.